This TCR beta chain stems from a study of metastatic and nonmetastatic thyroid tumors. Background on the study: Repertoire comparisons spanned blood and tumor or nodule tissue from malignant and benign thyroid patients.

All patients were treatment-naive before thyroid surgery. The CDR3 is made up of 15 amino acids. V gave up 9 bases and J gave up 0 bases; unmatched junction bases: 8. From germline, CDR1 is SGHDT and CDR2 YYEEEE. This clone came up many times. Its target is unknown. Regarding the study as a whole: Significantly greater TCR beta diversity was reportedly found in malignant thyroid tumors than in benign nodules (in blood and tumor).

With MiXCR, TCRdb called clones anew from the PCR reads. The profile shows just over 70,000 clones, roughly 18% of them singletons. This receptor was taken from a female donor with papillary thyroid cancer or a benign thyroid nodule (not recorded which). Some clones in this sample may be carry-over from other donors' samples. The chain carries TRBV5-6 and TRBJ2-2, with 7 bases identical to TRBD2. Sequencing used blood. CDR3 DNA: TGTGCCACCTCGGGGGGAGGGCCGAACACCGGGGAGCTGTTTTTT. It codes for CATSGGGPNTGELFF.